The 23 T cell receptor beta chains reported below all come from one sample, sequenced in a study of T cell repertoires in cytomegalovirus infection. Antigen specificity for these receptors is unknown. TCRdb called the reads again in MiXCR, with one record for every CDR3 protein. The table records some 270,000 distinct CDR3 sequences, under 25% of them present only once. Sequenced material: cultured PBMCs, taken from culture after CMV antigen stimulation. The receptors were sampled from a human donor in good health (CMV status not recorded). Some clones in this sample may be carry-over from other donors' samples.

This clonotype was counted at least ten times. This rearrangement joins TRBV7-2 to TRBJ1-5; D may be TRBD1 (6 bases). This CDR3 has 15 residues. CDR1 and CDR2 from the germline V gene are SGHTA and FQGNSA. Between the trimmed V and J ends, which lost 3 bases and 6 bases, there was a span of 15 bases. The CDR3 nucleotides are TGTGCCAGCAGCTTTGGACAGCAGTCAGCTCAGCCCCAGCATTTT. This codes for CASSFGQQSAQPQHF.

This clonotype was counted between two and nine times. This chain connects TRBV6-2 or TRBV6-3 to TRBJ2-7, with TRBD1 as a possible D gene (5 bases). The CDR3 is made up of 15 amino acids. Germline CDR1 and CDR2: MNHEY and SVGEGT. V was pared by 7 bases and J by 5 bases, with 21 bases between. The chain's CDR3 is CASTSFEQGIHEQYF. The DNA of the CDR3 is TGTGCCAGCACCAGCTTTGAGCAGGGAATCCACGAGCAGTACTTC.

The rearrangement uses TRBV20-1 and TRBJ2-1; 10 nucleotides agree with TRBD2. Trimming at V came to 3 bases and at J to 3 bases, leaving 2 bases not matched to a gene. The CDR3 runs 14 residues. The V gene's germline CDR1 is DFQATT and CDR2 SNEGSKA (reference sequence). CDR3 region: CSASGTSDYNEQFF. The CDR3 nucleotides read TGCAGTGCTAGTGGGACTAGCGACTACAATGAGCAGTTCTTC.

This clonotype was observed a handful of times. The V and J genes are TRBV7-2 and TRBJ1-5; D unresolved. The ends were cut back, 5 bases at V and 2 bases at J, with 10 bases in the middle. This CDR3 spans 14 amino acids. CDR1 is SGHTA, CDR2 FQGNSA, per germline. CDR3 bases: TGTGCCAGCAGCGAACAGTATGGCAATCAGCCCCAGCATTTT. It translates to CASSEQYGNQPQHF.

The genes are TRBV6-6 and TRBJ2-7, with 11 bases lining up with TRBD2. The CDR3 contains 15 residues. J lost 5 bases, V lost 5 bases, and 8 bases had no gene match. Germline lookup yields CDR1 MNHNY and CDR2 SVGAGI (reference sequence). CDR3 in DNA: TGTGCCAGCAGTGAGTGGCTAGCGGGAGGAAACGAGCAGTACGTC. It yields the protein CASSEWLAGGNEQYV.

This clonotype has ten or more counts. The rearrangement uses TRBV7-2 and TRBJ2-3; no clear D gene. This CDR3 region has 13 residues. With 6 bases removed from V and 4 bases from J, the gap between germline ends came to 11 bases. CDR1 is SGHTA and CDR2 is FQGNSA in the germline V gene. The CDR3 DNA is TGTGCCAGCAGTCCATTTGGGGCAGATACGCAGTATTTT. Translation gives CASSPFGADTQYF. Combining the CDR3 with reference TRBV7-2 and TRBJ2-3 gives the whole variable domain GAGVSQSPSNKVTEKGKDVELRCDPISGHTALYWYRQSLGQGLEFLIYFQGNSAPDKSGLPSDRFSAERTGGSVSTLTIQRTQQEDSAVYLCASSPFGADTQYFGPGTRLTVL.

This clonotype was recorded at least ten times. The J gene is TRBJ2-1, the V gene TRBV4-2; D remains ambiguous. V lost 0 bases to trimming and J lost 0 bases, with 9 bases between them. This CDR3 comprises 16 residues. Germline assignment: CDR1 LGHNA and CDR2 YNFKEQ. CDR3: CASSQESSSSYNEQFF. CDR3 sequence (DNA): TGTGCCAGCAGCCAAGAGTCCAGCAGCTCCTACAATGAGCAGTTCTTC.

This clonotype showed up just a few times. The CDR3 region is CASSEDWTDTQYF. DNA for the CDR3: TGTGCCAGTAGTGAGGACTGGACAGATACGCAGTATTTT. The J gene is TRBJ2-3, the V gene TRBV19; a weak D match, TRBD2 (5 bases). CDR1 LNHDA and CDR2 SQIVND come from the germline V gene (reference sequence). This CDR3 has 13 residues. V was pared by 5 bases and J by 3 bases, with 9 bases between.

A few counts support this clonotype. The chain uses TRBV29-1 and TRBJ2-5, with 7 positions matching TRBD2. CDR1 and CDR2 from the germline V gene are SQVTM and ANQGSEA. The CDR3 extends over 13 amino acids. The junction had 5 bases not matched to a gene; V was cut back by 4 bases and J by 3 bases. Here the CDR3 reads CSVGGGREETQYF. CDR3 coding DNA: TGCAGCGTTGGAGGCGGGAGAGAAGAGACCCAGTACTTC.

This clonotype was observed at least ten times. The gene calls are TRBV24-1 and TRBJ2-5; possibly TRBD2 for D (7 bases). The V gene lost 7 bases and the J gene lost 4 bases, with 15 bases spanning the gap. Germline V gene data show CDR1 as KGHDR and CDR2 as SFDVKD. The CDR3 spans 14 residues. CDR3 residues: CATSPAGEGETQYF. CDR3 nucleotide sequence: TGTGCCACCAGCCCGGCAGGGGAGGGAGAGACCCAGTACTTC.

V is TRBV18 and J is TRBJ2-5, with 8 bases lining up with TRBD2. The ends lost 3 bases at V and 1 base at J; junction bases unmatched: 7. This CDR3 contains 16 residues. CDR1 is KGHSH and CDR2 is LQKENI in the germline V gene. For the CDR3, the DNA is TGTGCCAGCTCACCGGGCTGGCGGGAGGCCCAAGAGACCCAGTACTTC. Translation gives CASSPGWREAQETQYF.

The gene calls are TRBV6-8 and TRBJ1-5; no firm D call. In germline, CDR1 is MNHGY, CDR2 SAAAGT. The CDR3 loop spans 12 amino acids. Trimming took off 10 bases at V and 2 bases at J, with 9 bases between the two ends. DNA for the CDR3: TGTGCCACCCTTACAGGCAATCAGCCCCAGCATTTT. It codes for CATLTGNQPQHF.

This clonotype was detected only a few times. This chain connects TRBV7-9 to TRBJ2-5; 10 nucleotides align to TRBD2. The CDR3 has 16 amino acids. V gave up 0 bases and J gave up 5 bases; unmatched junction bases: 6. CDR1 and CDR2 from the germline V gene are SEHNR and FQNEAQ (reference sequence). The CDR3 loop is CASSLAASGRSETQYF. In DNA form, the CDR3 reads TGTGCCAGCAGCTTAGCGGCTAGCGGGAGATCTGAGACCCAGTACTTC.

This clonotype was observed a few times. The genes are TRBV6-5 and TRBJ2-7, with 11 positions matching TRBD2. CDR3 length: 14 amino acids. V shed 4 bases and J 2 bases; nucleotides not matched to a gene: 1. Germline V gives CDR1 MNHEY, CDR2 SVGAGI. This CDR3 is CASSSSGRTYEQYF. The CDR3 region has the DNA TGTGCCAGCAGTTCTAGCGGGAGGACCTACGAGCAGTACTTC.

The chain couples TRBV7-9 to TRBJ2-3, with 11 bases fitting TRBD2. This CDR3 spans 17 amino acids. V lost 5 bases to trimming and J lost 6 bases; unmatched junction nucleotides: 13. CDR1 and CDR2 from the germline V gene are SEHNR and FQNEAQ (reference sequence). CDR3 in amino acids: CASSNLGTSGYSDTQYF. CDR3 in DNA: TGTGCCAGCAGCAACCTGGGGACTAGCGGATATAGTGATACGCAGTATTTT.

The CDR3 loop is CASSLAPNTDTQYF. The CDR3 DNA follows: TGTGCCAGCAGCTTGGCCCCTAACACAGATACGCAGTATTTT. This chain links TRBV5-4 with TRBJ2-3, with D unresolved. The CDR3 is 14 residues long. V gave up 0 bases and J gave up 2 bases, with 7 bases separating them. The V gene's germline CDR1 is SGHNT and CDR2 YYREEE (reference sequence).

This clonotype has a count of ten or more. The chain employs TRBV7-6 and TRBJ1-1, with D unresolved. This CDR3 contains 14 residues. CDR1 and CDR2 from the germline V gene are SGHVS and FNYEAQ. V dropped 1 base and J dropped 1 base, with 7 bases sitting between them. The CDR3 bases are TGTGCCAGCAGCTTAGAATTGAAGAACACTGAAGCTTTCTTT. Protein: CASSLELKNTEAFF.

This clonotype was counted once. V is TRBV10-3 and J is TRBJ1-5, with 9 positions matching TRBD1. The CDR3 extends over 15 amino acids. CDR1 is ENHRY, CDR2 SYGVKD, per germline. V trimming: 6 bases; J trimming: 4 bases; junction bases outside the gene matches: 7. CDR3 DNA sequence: TGTGCCATCAGCGGGGGGACAGGGAGAAATCAGCCCCAGCATTTT. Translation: CAISGGTGRNQPQHF.

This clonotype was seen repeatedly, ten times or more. For the CDR3, the DNA is TGTGCCAGCAGCTTAGACTTCACCGGGGAGCTGTTTTTT. Translated: CASSLDFTGELFF. The rearrangement uses TRBV11-3 and TRBJ2-2; unclear D gene. This CDR3 region has 13 residues. The V and J ends lost 0 bases and 4 bases respectively, with 3 bases between them. The germline V gene encodes CDR1 SGHNT and CDR2 YENEEA.

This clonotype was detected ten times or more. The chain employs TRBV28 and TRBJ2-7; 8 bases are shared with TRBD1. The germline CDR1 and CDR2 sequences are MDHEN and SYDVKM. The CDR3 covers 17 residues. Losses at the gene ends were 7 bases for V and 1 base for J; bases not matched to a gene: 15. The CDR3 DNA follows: TGTGCCAGCAACACTCTGAGGGCAGGGGGCGCTTCCTACGAGCAGTACGTC. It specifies CASNTLRAGGASYEQYV.

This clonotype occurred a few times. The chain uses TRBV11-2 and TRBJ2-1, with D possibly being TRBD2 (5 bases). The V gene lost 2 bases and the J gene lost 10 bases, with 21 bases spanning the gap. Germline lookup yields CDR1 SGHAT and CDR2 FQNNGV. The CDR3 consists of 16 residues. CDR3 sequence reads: CASSLMRASGTLEQFF. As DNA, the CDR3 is TGTGCCAGCAGCTTAATGCGGGCCTCGGGCACCCTAGAGCAGTTCTTC.

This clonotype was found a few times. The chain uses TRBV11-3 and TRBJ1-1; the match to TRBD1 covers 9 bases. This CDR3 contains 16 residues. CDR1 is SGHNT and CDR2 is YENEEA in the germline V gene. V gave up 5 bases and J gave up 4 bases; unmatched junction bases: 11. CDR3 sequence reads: CASSPRTGVTGTEAFF. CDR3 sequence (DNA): TGTGCCAGCAGCCCCCGGACAGGGGTTACGGGCACTGAAGCTTTCTTT.

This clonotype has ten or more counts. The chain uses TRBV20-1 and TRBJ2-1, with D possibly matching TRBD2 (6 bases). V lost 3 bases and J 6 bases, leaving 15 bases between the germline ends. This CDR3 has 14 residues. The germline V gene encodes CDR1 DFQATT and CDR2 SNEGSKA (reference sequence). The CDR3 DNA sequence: TGCAGTGCTAGGGTGGCTCGGGGGTTCAATGAGCAGTTCTTC. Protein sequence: CSARVARGFNEQFF.